This TCR beta chain was captured by sequencing in a study of blood T cells in healthy people across ages. CDR1 is SGHKS, CDR2 YYEKEE, per germline (reference sequence). CDR3 length: 15 amino acids. Trimming cost V 4 bases and J 7 bases; bases outside gene matches: 13. A J-beta primer mix and a sample-barcoded 5' primer were used in a second PCR of about 7 to 12 cycles. Each CDR3 protein gets one entry after TCRdb re-called the 5' RACE reads with MiXCR. The sample holds over 1,500,000 distinct CDR3 sequences, about two fifths seen once. Findings and caveats of the study: Getting older went along with TCR beta diversity per million T cells dropping roughly linearly.

This clonotype was recorded a few times. No antigen is known for it. The sequencing sample was made of blood. V usage is TRBV5-5 and J usage is TRBJ2-7, with TRBD1 matching 8 bases. The sequence was obtained from a human donor in good health. This CDR3 is CASSRRTGYLGEQYF. The CDR3 DNA sequence: TGTGCCAGCAGCCGCCGGACAGGGTATTTGGGAGAGCAGTACTTC. The full variable domain, in which reference TRBV5-5 and TRBJ2-7 provide the parts outside the CDR3, is DAGVTQSPTHLIKTRGQQVTLRCSPISGHKSVSWYQQVLGQGPQFIFQYYEKEERGRGNFPDRFSARQFPNYSSELNVNALLLGDSALYLCASSRRTGYLGEQYFGPGTRLTVT.